This T cell receptor (beta chain) was found in a study of blood T cell repertoires in COVID-19. Study context: Nucleic acid was either cDNA or gDNA, and it came from T cells, B-cell-depleted T cells, or PBMCs.

The germline CDR1 and CDR2 sequences are MDHEN and SYDVKM. The CDR3 is 17 amino acids. The V and J ends lost 6 bases and 4 bases, in that order; junction bases with no gene match: 12. Authors' analysis steps: Amplifying reference gene primers gave estimates of nucleated cell counts. Repertoires were generated with immunoSEQ multiplex PCR, while TCRdb's copy carries only in-frame clones and drops some. V, J and clone size are taken as reported in that table, and D and trimming were inferred from the DNA itself. The sample lists some 240,000 clones, 80% seen once, with 10% to 15% in the top ten. Sequenced input: peripheral blood. The chain employs TRBV28 and TRBJ2-1; 10 bases match TRBD2. The receptor comes from a human donor in a cohort sampled during active COVID-19. The CDR3 region is CASSDWSGTSVYNEQFF. CDR3 nucleotide sequence: TGTGCCAGCAGCGACTGGTCCGGGACTAGCGTATACAATGAGCAGTTCTTC.